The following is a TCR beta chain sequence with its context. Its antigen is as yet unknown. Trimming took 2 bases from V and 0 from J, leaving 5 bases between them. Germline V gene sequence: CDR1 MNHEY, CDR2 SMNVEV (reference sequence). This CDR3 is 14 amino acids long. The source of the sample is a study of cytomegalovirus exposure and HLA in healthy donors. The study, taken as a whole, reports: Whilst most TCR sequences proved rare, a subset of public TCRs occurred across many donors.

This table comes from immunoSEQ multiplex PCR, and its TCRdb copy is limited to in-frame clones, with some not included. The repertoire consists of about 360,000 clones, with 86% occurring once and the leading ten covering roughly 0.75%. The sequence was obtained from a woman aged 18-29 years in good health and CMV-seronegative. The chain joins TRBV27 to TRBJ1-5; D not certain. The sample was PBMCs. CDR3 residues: CASSLRSSNQPQHF. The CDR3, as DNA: TGTGCCAGCAGTTTACGCAGTAGCAATCAGCCCCAGCATTTT.